This T cell receptor beta chain was sequenced during a study of T cell repertoires in cytomegalovirus infection (dated by TCRdb to about 2019). Background for the entire study: Recently identified HLA-C-restricted CMV epitopes, whose presentation resists viral immunomodulation, were targeted by peptide stimulations together with well-studied HLA-B-restricted epitopes. Donor HLA type was relevant to the analysis, as public TCR beta signatures indicated carriage of CMV infection together with the matching HLA type. Findings and caveats that apply to the study as a whole: Cumulative frequency of public TCR beta family members discriminated carriers of CMV infection plus the relevant HLA type in this cohort and an independent roughly 330-donor cohort. The ex vivo response was dominated by HLA-C-restricted CMV-specific TCR beta clonotypes, which also provided the single most frequent clonotype in two of eight donors.

This specimen's treatment or condition label, interpreted: in vitro stimulation with specific CMV peptide epitopes to enrich CMV-specific T cells. The table lists this clonotype with a few counts. No antigen is known for it. No base quality values were provided; no much bigger clone lies one nucleotide off. Instrument used: Illumina HiSeq 1500. The public reads were reprocessed in TCRdb via fastp at Q25 and MiXCR, keeping in-frame beta chains. A single entry per CDR3 protein holds the most common genes and DNA from its merged rows. This sample comprises 350,000 to 400,000 distinct CDR3 sequences, approximately 30% of them detected only once. The ten largest account for around an eighth of the sample. From the cysteine up to the phenylalanine, the CDR3 has a length of 11 residues. Only the CDR3 portion is preserved as DNA: 33 bases, with reading frame beginning at the first base. CDR1 and CDR2 were assigned from the germline V gene (reference sequence) as MNHNY and SVGAGI. Trimming costs V 3 bases and J 6 bases, and their ends lie 5 bases apart.

Sequences were derived from cultured PBMCs, sampled from culture after CMV antigen stimulation. The sequence is built from TRBV6-6 and TRBJ1-1, with no reliable assignment of the D segment. The clonotype comes from a human donor in good health (CMV status not recorded). Some clones in this sample may be carry-over from other donors' samples. The DNA sequence reads TGTGCCAGCAGTTATTGGGCTGAAGCTTTCTTT. This codes for CASSYWAEAFF.